The 10 T cell receptor beta chains given below trace back to one sample, sequenced in a study of blood T cell repertoires in COVID-19. The data were produced by immunoSEQ multiplex PCR, yet TCRdb's version contains in-frame clones alone and is incomplete. The table has some 240,000 clones, over 75% seen once. What was sequenced was peripheral blood. These receptors originate from a human donor in a cohort sampled during active COVID-19.

The V call is TRBV7-6, the J call TRBJ2-7, with D perhaps matching TRBD1 (6 bases). The germline V gene encodes CDR1 SGHVS and CDR2 FNYEAQ. This CDR3 is 13 amino acids long. V lost 1 base and J 2 bases, leaving 6 bases between the germline ends. The CDR3, as DNA: TGTGCCAGCAGCTTAGGGGGGCCCTACGAGCAGTACTTC. Translation: CASSLGGPYEQYF.

The chain has TRBV4-2 and TRBJ1-5, with 9 bases identical to TRBD1. Germline V lookup: CDR1 LGHNA, CDR2 YNFKEQ. This CDR3 region has 16 residues. The V and J ends lost 4 bases and 7 bases, in that order; junction bases with no gene match: 11. In DNA, the CDR3 is TGTGCCAGCAGCCTTCTTAGTAGGACAGGGGCCCAGCCCCAGCATTTT. It encodes CASSLLSRTGAQPQHF.

Only one count was recorded for this clone. V usage is TRBV10-3 and J usage is TRBJ1-1, with TRBD1 identical over 8 bases. The CDR3 is 11 residues long. Germline CDR1 reads ENHRY; CDR2 reads SYGVKD. J lost 3 bases, V lost 11 bases, and 2 bases had no gene match. This CDR3 reads CAVQGDTEAFF. The CDR3 bases are TGTGCCGTACAGGGGGACACTGAAGCTTTCTTT.

The J gene is TRBJ2-3, the V gene TRBV6-5; D is ambiguous. Germline CDR1 MNHEY, CDR2 SVGAGI. V was cut by 8 bases and J by 0 bases, with 9 bases left in between. CDR3 length: 13 residues. CDR3: CASSSASTDTQYF. For the CDR3, the DNA is TGTGCCAGCTCCAGTGCTAGCACAGATACGCAGTATTTT.

This chain links TRBV6-2 or TRBV6-3 with TRBJ1-6; no clear D gene. Germline V CDR1 and CDR2: MNHEY, SVGEGT. V was cut by 5 bases and J by 7 bases, with 15 bases left in between. CDR3 length equals 15 residues. The CDR3 spells CASSRWEVSNSPLHF. DNA for the CDR3: TGTGCCAGCAGTCGATGGGAGGTTTCGAATTCACCCCTCCACTTT.

V usage is TRBV12-3 or TRBV12-4 and J usage is TRBJ1-1; 7 positions match TRBD1. There are 13 residues in the CDR3. The ends lost 4 bases at V and 9 bases at J; junction bases unmatched: 8. The CDR3 sequence is CASSSYSGGKAFF. CDR3 sequence (DNA): TGTGCCAGCAGTTCATACTCAGGGGGTAAAGCTTTCTTT.

V and J are TRBV7-2 and TRBJ2-2; 12 bases match TRBD2. Germline V gene data show CDR1 as SGHTA and CDR2 as FQGNSA. Germline trimming cut 1 base from V and 7 bases from J; bases unmatched to any gene: 7. The CDR3 is made up of 17 amino acids. The CDR3 sequence: CASSLGLAGEGNGELFF. The CDR3, as DNA: TGTGCCAGCAGCTTAGGACTAGCGGGAGAGGGGAACGGGGAGCTGTTTTTT.

The chain uses TRBV18 and TRBJ1-5; 7 nucleotides match TRBD1. This CDR3 comprises 17 residues. Germline CDR1 and CDR2: KGHSH and LQKENI. Losses at the gene ends were 2 bases for V and 5 bases for J; bases not matched to a gene: 12. The CDR3: CASSPFGTGTEDQPQHF. In DNA, the CDR3 is TGTGCCAGCTCACCATTTGGCACCGGGACAGAAGATCAGCCCCAGCATTTT.

The rearrangement links TRBV15 to TRBJ2-7; 8 bases are shared with TRBD2. Looked up from germline, CDR1 is LNHNV and CDR2 is YYDKDF (reference sequence). After removal of 0 bases from V and 1 base from J, the junction contained 2 bases not matched to a gene. This CDR3 comprises 15 residues. The CDR3 is CATSRDREGSYEQYF. CDR3 nucleotide sequence: TGTGCCACCAGCAGAGATCGGGAGGGTTCCTACGAGCAGTACTTC.

Regarding this clone: One end of the junction fails to match germline, which may point to a read error. This chain uses TRBV7-7 with TRBJ2-6; D not resolved. The CDR3 runs to 18 residues. Germline V lookup: CDR1 SSHAT, CDR2 FNYEAQ (reference sequence). The DNA of the CDR3 is TGTGCTAGCAGCCCTCGTGGCGGCAGCAGCTCTGGGGCCAACGTCCTGACTTTC. Translating gives CASSPRGGSSSGANVLTF.